This T cell receptor beta chain was identified during a study of cytomegalovirus exposure and HLA in healthy donors (dated by TCRdb to the late 2010s). Context from the whole study: The 650 to 750 repertoires of the first cohort and the roughly 120 validation repertoires were produced on the same platform, according to a later analysis. The study was designed to test whether signatures of past pathogen exposure could be identified by cataloging public T cell receptors. In addition to the first cohort of approximately 670 subjects, a separate validation cohort of 120 different subjects was used. To predict cytomegalovirus infection status, the study combined high-throughput TCR immunosequencing, statistical association of individual TCRs with disease status, and machine learning.

General findings and caveats noted by the study authors: A later analysis lacked HLA typing for the validation cohort, so it scored co-occurrence in that cohort across all 120 or so repertoires. A later analysis found that TCRs clustered in the first cohort also tended to co-occur in the 120 validation repertoires, with 94% of cluster scores above 0. Cytomegalovirus status was reported to be diagnosed by the classifier with high specificity and sensitivity in both the original and validation cohorts. The authors suggested that the approach could potentially be generalized to other disease states and immunological phenotypes. The study gave a list of more than 150 TCR beta chains associated with cytomegalovirus. In vitro tests confirmed that a few of the cytomegalovirus-associated TCR beta chains recognize cytomegalovirus antigens. Most TCR sequences were seen in very few donors, while some public TCRs were found in many individuals.

The CDR3 measures 15 amino acids from cysteine to phenylalanine. CDR3 DNA only is kept here, 45 bases in frame from base 1. At the junction V is shortened by 3 bases and J by 4 bases; bases outside the gene matches: 4. CDR1 and CDR2 are read off the germline V gene as SGDLS and YYNGEE. Receptor amplification or capture employed the immunoSEQ multiplex PCR assay. From the authors' description of their analysis: To diagnose cytomegalovirus status from the catalog of TCR beta chain sequences, a statistical classification framework was built. This is the immuneACCESS table as TCRdb keeps it, with only in-frame sequences that have V and J called. A part of the clones is gone; compared with another copy, unresolved V genes explain less than half, and the rest is unexplained. The V and J calls and clone size come from that table; D and trimming were worked out from the DNA. This sample comprises around 91,000 clones, 90% to 95% of them detected only once. In total, the top ten clones hold approximately 1.1% of the sample.

Note on this clone: Its antigen remains undetermined. No base qualities exist here, and no much larger clone lies one base off it.

Donors formed part of the validation cohort, which comprised 120 subjects and was distinct from the first cohort of 666 subjects. This TCR was sampled from a woman aged 25-40 years in good health and CMV-seropositive. The chain is assembled from TRBV9 and TRBJ2-1, with 10 bases in between that match TRBD2. The sample consisted of PBMCs. The DNA sequence reads TGTGCCAGCAGCGACGGACTAGCGGCTTACAATGAGCAGTTCTTC. Its translation reads: CASSDGLAAYNEQFF.